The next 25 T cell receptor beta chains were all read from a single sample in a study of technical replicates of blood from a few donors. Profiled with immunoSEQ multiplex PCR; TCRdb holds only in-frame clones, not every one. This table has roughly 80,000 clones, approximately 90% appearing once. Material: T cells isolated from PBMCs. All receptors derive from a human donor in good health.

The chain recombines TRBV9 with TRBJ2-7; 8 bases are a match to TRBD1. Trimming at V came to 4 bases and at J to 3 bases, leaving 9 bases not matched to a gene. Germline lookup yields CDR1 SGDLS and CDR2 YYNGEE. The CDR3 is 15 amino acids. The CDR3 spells CASSQGQGFNYEQYF. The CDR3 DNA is TGTGCCAGCAGCCAAGGACAGGGCTTTAACTACGAGCAGTACTTC.

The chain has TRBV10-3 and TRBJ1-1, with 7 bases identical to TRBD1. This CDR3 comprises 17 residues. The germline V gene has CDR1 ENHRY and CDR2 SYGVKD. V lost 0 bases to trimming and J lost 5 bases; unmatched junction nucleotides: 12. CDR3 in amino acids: CAISESGLETGLTEAFF. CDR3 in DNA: TGTGCCATCAGTGAGTCGGGTTTGGAGACAGGGCTGACTGAAGCTTTCTTT.

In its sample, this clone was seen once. The CDR3 bases are TGTGCCAGCAGTTACTCGGGGAGCAATAACTATGGCTACACCTTC. As protein: CASSYSGSNNYGYTF. V usage is TRBV6-5 and J usage is TRBJ1-2; unclear D gene. The CDR3 runs to 15 residues. CDR1 and CDR2 from the germline V gene are MNHEY and SVGAGI. V shed 0 bases and J shed 1 base, with 9 bases lying between them.

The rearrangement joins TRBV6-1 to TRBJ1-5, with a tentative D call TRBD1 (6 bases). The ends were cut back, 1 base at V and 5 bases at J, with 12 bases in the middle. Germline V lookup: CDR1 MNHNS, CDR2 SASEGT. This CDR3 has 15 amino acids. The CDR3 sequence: CASSEDRARHQPQHF. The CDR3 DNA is TGTGCCAGCAGTGAAGACAGGGCTAGACATCAGCCCCAGCATTTT.

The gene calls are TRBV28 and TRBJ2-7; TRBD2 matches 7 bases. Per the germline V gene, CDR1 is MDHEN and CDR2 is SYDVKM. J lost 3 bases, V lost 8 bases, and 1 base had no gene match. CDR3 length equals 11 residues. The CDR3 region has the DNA TGTGCCAGCTCTAGCGGCTACGAGCAGTACTTC. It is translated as CASSSGYEQYF.

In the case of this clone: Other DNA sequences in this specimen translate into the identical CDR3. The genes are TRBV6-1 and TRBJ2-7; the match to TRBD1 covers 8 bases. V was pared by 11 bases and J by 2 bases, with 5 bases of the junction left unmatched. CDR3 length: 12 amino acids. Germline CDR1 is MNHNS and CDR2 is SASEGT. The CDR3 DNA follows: TGTGCCGGCGGGACAGGTACCTACGAGCAGTACTTC. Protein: CAGGTGTYEQYF.

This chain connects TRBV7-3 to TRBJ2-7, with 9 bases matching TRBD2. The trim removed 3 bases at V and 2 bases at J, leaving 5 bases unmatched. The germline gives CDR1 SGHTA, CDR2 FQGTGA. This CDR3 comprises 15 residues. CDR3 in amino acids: CASSFPLAGAYEQYF. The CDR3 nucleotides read TGTGCCAGCAGCTTCCCCTTAGCGGGAGCCTACGAGCAGTACTTC.

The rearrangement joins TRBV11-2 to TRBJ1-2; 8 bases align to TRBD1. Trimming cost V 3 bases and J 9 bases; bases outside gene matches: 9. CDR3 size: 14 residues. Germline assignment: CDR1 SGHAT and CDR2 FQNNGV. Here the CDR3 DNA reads TGTGCCAGCAGCTTTTCTCGGCAGGGGGCACGCTACACCTTC. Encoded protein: CASSFSRQGARYTF.

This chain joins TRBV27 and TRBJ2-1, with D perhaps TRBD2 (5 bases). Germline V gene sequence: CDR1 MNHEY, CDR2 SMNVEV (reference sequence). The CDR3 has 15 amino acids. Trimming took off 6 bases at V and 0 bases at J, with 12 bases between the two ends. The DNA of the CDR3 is TGTGCCAGCAGAGAACGGGGTAGCTCCTACAATGAGCAGTTCTTC. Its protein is CASRERGSSYNEQFF.

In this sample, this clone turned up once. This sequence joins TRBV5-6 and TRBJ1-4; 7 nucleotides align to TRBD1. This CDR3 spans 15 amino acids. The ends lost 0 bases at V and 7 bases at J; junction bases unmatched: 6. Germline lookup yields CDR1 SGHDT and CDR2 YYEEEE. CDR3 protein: CASSLGDRVVEKLFF. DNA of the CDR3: TGTGCCAGCAGCTTGGGTGACAGGGTCGTTGAAAAACTGTTTTTT. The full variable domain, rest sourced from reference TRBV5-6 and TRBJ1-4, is DAGVTQSPTHLIKTRGQQVTLRCSPKSGHDTVSWYQQALGQGPQFIFQYYEEEERQRGNFPDRFSGHQFPNYSSELNVNALLLGDSALYLCASSLGDRVVEKLFFGSGTQLSVL.

The CDR3, as DNA: TGCGCCAGCAGCTTGGTGACCAGGGAAGACGGCGAAGCTTTCTTT. This sequence encodes CASSLVTREDGEAFF. V and J are TRBV5-1 and TRBJ1-1; D is perhaps TRBD1 (5 bases). Trimming took 0 bases from V and 8 from J, leaving 17 bases between them. Germline V gene sequence: CDR1 SGHRS, CDR2 YFSETQ. The CDR3 totals 15 residues.

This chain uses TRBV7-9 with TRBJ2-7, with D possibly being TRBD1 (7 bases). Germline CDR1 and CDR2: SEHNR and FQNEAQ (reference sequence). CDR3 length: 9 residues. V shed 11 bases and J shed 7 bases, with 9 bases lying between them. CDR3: CAAGGEQYF. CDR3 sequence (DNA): TGTGCCGCAGGGGGGGAGCAGTACTTC.

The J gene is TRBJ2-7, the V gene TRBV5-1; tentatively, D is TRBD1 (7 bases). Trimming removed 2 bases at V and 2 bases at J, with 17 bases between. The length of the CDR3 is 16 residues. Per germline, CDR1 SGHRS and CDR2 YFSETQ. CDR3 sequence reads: CASSFRQGGVPYEQYF. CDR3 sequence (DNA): TGCGCCAGCAGCTTCCGACAGGGAGGAGTACCCTACGAGCAGTACTTC.

The CDR3 DNA is TGTGCCAGTAGTATATCCAACAACGGACAGGGAGTCTACGAGCAGTACTTC. Protein product: CASSISNNGQGVYEQYF. The chain joins TRBV19 to TRBJ2-7; 8 bases align to TRBD1. Losses at the gene ends were 2 bases for V and 3 bases for J; bases not matched to a gene: 12. This CDR3 spans 17 amino acids. The germline V gene has CDR1 LNHDA and CDR2 SQIVND (reference sequence).

CDR3 sequence reads: CASSPGTSVFYEQFF. For the CDR3, the DNA is TGTGCCAGCAGCCCCGGGACTAGCGTGTTCTATGAGCAGTTCTTC. The chain couples TRBV7-8 to TRBJ2-1; TRBD2 aligns across 10 bases. The CDR3 loop spans 15 amino acids. Germline CDR1 and CDR2: SGHVS and FQNEAQ. J lost 8 bases, V lost 5 bases, and 9 bases had no gene match.

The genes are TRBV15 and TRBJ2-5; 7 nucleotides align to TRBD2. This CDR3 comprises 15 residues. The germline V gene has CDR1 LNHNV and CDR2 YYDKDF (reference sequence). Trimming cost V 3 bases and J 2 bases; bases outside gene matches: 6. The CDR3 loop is CATSSATSAQETQYF. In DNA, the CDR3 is TGTGCCACCAGCAGTGCTACTAGCGCACAAGAGACCCAGTACTTC.

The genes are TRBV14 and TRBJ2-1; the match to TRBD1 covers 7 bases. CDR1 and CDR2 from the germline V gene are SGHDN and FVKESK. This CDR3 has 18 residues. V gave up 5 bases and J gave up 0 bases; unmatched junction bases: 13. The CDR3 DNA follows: TGTGCCAGCAGCTTCAGGACAGGCCCTATGAGCTCCTACAATGAGCAGTTCTTC. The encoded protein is CASSFRTGPMSSYNEQFF. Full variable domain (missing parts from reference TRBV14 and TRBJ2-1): EAGVTQFPSHSVIEKGQTVTLRCDPISGHDNLYWYRRVMGKEIKFLLHFVKESKQDESGMPNNRFLAERTGGTYSTLKVQPAELEDSGVYFCASSFRTGPMSSYNEQFFGPGTRLTVL.

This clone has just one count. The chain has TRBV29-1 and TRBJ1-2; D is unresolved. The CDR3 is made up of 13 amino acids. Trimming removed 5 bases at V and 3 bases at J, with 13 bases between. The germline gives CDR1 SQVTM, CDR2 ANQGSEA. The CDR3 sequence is CSVRLIRDYGYTF. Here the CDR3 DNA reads TGCAGCGTTAGACTGATCCGCGACTATGGCTACACCTTC. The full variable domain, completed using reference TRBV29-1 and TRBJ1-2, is SAVISQKPSRDICQRGTSLTIQCQVDSQVTMMFWYRQQPGQSLTLIATANQGSEATYESGFVIDKFPISRPNLTFSTLTVSNMSPEDSSIYLCSVRLIRDYGYTFGSGTRLTVV.

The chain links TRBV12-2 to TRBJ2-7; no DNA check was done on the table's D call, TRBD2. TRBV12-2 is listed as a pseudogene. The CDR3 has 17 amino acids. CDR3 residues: CASRLGGLAGGPYEQYF. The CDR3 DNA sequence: TGTGCAAGTCGCTTAGGAGGGCTAGCGGGAGGGCCGTACGAGCAGTACTTC.

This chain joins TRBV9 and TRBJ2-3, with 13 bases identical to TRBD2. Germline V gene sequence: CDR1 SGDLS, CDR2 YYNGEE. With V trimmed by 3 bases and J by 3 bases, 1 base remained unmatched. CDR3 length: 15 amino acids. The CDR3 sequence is CASSGTSGSTDTQYF. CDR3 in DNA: TGTGCCAGCAGCGGGACTAGCGGGAGTACAGATACGCAGTATTTT.

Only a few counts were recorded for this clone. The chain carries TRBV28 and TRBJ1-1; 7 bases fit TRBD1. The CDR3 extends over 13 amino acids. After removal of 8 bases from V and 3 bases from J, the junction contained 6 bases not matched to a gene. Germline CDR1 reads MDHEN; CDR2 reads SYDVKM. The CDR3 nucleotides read TGTGCCAGCGGAACACAGGGGCACACTGAAGCTTTCTTT. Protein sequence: CASGTQGHTEAFF.

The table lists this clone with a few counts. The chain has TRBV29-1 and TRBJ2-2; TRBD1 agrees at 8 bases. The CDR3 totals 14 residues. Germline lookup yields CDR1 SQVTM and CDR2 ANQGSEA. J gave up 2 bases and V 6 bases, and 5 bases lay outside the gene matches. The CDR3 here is CSVRDRTNTGELFF. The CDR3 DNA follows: TGCAGCGTCCGGGACAGGACTAACACCGGGGAGCTGTTTTTT.

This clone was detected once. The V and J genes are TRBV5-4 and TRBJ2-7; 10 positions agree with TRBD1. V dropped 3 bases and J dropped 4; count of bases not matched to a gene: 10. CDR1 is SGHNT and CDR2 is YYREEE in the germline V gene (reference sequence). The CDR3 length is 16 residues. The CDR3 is CASSSPGTGVGYEQYF. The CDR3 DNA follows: TGTGCCAGCAGCTCGCCCGGGACAGGGGTGGGATACGAGCAGTACTTC.

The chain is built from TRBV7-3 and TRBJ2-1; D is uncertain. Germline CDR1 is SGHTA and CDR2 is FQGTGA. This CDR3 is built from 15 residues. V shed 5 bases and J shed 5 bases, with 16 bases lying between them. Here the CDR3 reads CASSLYTLADNEQFF. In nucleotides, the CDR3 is TGTGCCAGCAGCCTTTATACGCTGGCGGACAATGAGCAGTTCTTC.

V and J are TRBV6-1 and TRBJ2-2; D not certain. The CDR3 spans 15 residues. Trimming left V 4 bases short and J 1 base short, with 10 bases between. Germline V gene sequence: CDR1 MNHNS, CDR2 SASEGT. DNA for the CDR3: TGTGCCAGCAGTGTAACCTGGCTGAACACCGGGGAGCTGTTTTTT. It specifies CASSVTWLNTGELFF.